This TCR beta chain was profiled in a study of T cell repertoires in cytomegalovirus infection. CDR3 length: 14 amino acids. Trimming took 2 bases from V and 2 from J, leaving 7 bases between them. CDR1 and CDR2 from the germline V gene are MGHDK and SYGVNS. There are a few counts of this clonotype. TCRdb redid the calling of the reads with MiXCR, one entry per CDR3 protein. The sample contains around 630,000 distinct CDR3 sequences, more than 20% of which appear only once. The rearrangement joins TRBV25-1 to TRBJ1-5, with unresolved D. The receptor was isolated from a human donor in good health (CMV status not recorded). Some clones in this sample may be carry-over from other donors' samples. The sequencing sample was made of CD8+ T cells from PBMCs. The CDR3 loop is CASSELNGNQPQHF. The CDR3, as DNA: TGTGCCAGCAGTGAACTAAATGGCAATCAGCCCCAGCATTTT.